The clone carrying this T cell receptor (beta chain) was seen only a few times. What it recognizes is unknown. This sample is part of a study of human T cells and chemical hapten exposure. Whole-study results and caveats: Once DPC sensitization occurred, TCRs above 1 in 1000 frequency showed no change. Expanded TCR counts at PT1 went up together with patch test score, a positive correlation.

Time point noted: pre-sensitization, week 0. Stated treatment: therapeutic diphenylcyclopropenone sensitization with weekly scalp DPC. Blood, whole and unfractionated, served as the source for total RNA extraction. Original handling: Ranging from about 20,000 to 700,000, TCR counts per sample had a median value of approximately 97,000. TCRdb analysed the RACE reads with MiXCR anew, one entry per CDR3 protein. In this record, the V and J calls reflect TCRdb's handling and not the investigators' own analysis. The sample holds 60,000 to 70,000 distinct CDR3 sequences; roughly 11% are singletons and the top ten take about 5.2%. The V and J ends lost 1 base and 6 bases respectively, with 5 bases between them. The CDR3 is 12 amino acids.

This chain joins TRBV12-3 or TRBV12-4 and TRBJ2-3; D not resolved. The source material was whole blood, sampled in connection with sensitization to the hapten diphenylcyclopropenone (DPC). The receptor comes from a woman in her 50s with alopecia areata. Some clones in this sample may be carry-over from other donors' samples. The CDR3 spells CASSLVRDTQYF. CDR3 coding DNA: TGTGCCAGCAGTTTAGTCAGGGATACGCAGTATTTT.